This T cell receptor beta chain was profiled in a study of T cells after yellow fever vaccination. The 5'RACE template-switching step produced TCR cDNA and added a universal primer site and UMIs. Each CDR3 protein gets one entry after TCRdb re-called the 5' RACE reads with MiXCR. Among under 500,000 distinct CDR3 sequences listed, over 15% were seen once. The junction had 12 bases not matched to a gene; V was cut back by 11 bases and J by 7 bases. CDR3 length: 14 amino acids. CDR1 and CDR2 from the germline V gene are ENHRY and SYGVKD. Study outcomes and limitations: Compared with primary, the secondary response was weaker and peaked at day 5, not 15. Once the booster was given, most primary-vaccination clones reappeared, at around 96% for CD4 and roughly 90% for CD8.

Of note for this clonotype: The antigen remains undetermined.

The TCR sequence derives from a man aged 18 to 29 who received the YFV17D yellow fever vaccine. This chain uses TRBV10-3 with TRBJ2-7, with 12 nucleotides matching TRBD1. The sequencing here drew on PBMCs, taken before the yellow fever booster vaccination. The CDR3, as DNA: TGTGCCTCCTGTCCGGGACAGGGGGCTGGAGAGCAGTACGTC. It yields the protein CASCPGQGAGEQYV.